This T cell receptor beta chain derives from a study of STAT5B mutations in CD4+ large granular lymphocyte leukemia. Study-wide results and caveats: 8/27 top patient clones versus 2/35 control clones were TRBV06-family.

As to this clone: The antigen remains undetermined.

Sequencing used immunoSEQ multiplex PCR; TCRdb keeps in-frame clones, though not all of them. The data show approximately 23,000 clones, around 76% seen once. Germline CDR1 MNHEY, CDR2 SVGAGI. This CDR3 comprises 15 residues. V was clipped by 0 bases and J by 6 bases, with 13 bases between them. The TCR originated in a human donor in good health. V is TRBV6-5 and J is TRBJ2-3, with no clear D. Source material: CD4+ T cells from blood buffy coats. The CDR3 loop is CASSYSKVSRDTQYF. The CDR3 coding sequence is TGTGCCAGCAGTTACTCGAAGGTTTCCAGGGATACGCAGTATTTT.